Sequencing of this T cell receptor beta chain was carried out in a study of T cell responses to AZD1222 COVID-19 vaccine. Whole-study findings and limits: Targeting of unmutated variant regions was reportedly seen in nearly half of spike-specific TCRs. Breadth and depth of Spike-specific TCRs rose after two AZD1222 doses. There were vaccine-associated CD4 TCRs across spike, dominant at 160-218 and 743-854.

V lost 3 bases and J 1 base, leaving 7 bases between the germline ends. Looked up from germline, CDR1 is LNHDA and CDR2 is SQIVND (reference sequence). There are 14 residues in the CDR3. A remark on this clone: What it binds is not known.

Profiling relied on immunoSEQ multiplex PCR, and the TCRdb table lists in-frame clones only, not all of them. The repertoire consists of around 110,000 clones, with almost 90% occurring once and the leading ten covering about 8.8%. This clonotype originated in an adult in good health. The source material was peripheral blood, sampled on day 0 of AZD1222 vaccination. The rearrangement links TRBV19 to TRBJ1-3; D gene unclear. Here the CDR3 DNA reads TGTGCCAGTAGTATTTTGGATTCTGGAAACACCATATATTTT. Its translation: CASSILDSGNTIYF.